These T cell receptor beta chains were read from a single sample in a study of blood T cell repertoires in COVID-19. Some clones are missing from TCRdb's copy, which holds only in-frame ones; the method was immunoSEQ multiplex PCR. The sample yields approximately 350,000 clones, about 90% seen once. The sample was peripheral blood. Source of these receptors: a woman in her 30s with COVID-19, enrolled during active disease. Both conserved end residues are part of each CDR3. A D gene is named only where the DNA matches it firmly. The size of a clone is reported for some rows only, either as once, few or many, or as a class for expanded clones.

J gene | D gene | clone size | V gene | CDR3 protein | CDR3 DNA
TRBJ1-2 | - | - | TRBV9 | CASSANRDAYGFTF | TGTGCCAGCAGCGCGAACAGGGACGCCTATGGCTTCACCTTC
TRBJ2-7 | TRBD1 | - | TRBV6-6 | CASSYSDRADEQYF | TGTGCCAGCAGTTACTCGGACAGGGCTGACGAGCAGTACTTC
TRBJ2-3 | - | - | TRBV3-1/TRBV3-2 | CASSQGSGHTDTQYF | TGTGCCAGCAGCCAGGGTAGCGGCCACACAGATACGCAGTATTTT
TRBJ1-1 | - | - | TRBV11-3 | CASNLGVAGANTEAFF | TGTGCCAGCAACTTGGGTGTCGCGGGGGCGAACACTGAAGCTTTCTTT
TRBJ2-3 | TRBD1 | once | TRBV24-1 | CATSPRDRGQGTDTQYF | TGTGCCACCAGTCCAAGGGACAGGGGGCAGGGCACAGATACGCAGTATTTT
TRBJ1-1 | - | - | TRBV30 | CAFLAGYHTEAFF | TGTGCCTTCTTGGCGGGGTATCACACTGAAGCTTTCTTT
TRBJ2-3 | - | - | TRBV24-1 | CATSDFRGYTQYF | TGTGCCACCAGTGATTTCCGGGGATATACGCAGTATTTT
TRBJ1-4 | - | - | TRBV5-8 | CASSLRTATNEKLFF | TGTGCCAGCAGCCTGAGGACTGCAACTAATGAAAAACTGTTTTTT
TRBJ1-5 | - | - | TRBV7-2 | CASSFRGGQPQHF | TGTGCCAGCAGCTTTAGGGGAGGCCAGCCCCAGCATTTT
TRBJ1-2 | - | - | TRBV4-3 | CASSQDVRGYGYTF | TGCGCCAGCAGCCAAGACGTCAGGGGCTATGGCTACACCTTC
TRBJ2-2 | - | - | TRBV5-4 | CASSSGGVDTGELFF | TGTGCCAGCAGCTCCGGAGGTGTGGACACCGGGGAGCTGTTTTTT
TRBJ1-5 | - | - | TRBV28 | CASSRGGSNQPQHF | TGTGCCAGCAGTCGAGGGGGTAGCAATCAGCCCCAGCATTTT